The 14 T cell receptor beta chains in this list originate from one sample, sequenced in a study of beta chain features in type 1 diabetes. Notes on the study in general: A moderate, significant TCRB CDR3 shortening appeared in type 1 diabetes across four CD4+ subsets.

No antigens are known for them. Reverse transcription of all isolated RNA meant that expressed TCRB transcripts were sequenced. Data came from immunoSEQ multiplex PCR; TCRdb stores just in-frame clones and leaves some out. The top ten hold 0.095% to 0.15% of the sample, which has over 600,000 clones, approximately 13% seen once. Sequenced material: naive CD4+ T cells from blood. The receptors come from a man aged 25 to 40 with type 1 diabetes.

CDR3 nucleotide sequence: TGTGCCATCAAGGACGGGGCCTACGAGCAGTACTTC. Protein sequence: CAIKDGAYEQYF. The chain couples TRBV10-3 to TRBJ2-7; D is possibly TRBD2 (5 bases). V shed 7 bases and J shed 2 bases, with 9 bases lying between them. This CDR3 is built from 12 residues. Germline V CDR1 and CDR2: ENHRY, SYGVKD.

In this sample, this clone turned up a few times. This chain links TRBV7-2 with TRBJ1-2, with D hard to call. This CDR3 is 13 amino acids long. The germline CDR1 and CDR2 sequences are SGHTA and FQGNSA. The V and J ends lost 1 base and 5 bases respectively, with 8 bases between them. CDR3 bases: TGTGCCAGCAGCTTAGAGTCCAGTTATGGCTACACCTTC. Translating gives CASSLESSYGYTF.

This clone has only a few counts. This chain joins TRBV2 and TRBJ2-4, with unresolved D. Germline V gene lookup returns CDR1 SNHLY and CDR2 FYNNEI. The V gene lost 5 bases and the J gene lost 11 bases, with 19 bases spanning the gap. This CDR3 comprises 14 residues. CDR3 sequence reads: CASSPLDGASVQYF. Written as DNA, the CDR3 is TGTGCCAGCAGTCCACTGGACGGAGCGTCGGTTCAGTACTTC.

The chain employs TRBV10-3 and TRBJ2-5; D is possibly TRBD1 or TRBD2 (6 bases each). Germline V gene lookup returns CDR1 ENHRY and CDR2 SYGVKD. V lost 7 bases and J lost 1, with 10 bases in between. CDR3 size: 13 residues. The CDR3 loop is CAITGGSQETQYF. The CDR3 nucleotides are TGTGCCATCACCGGGGGCTCCCAAGAGACCCAGTACTTC.

The chain has TRBV29-1 and TRBJ1-6, with 8 bases identical to TRBD1. Per germline, CDR1 SQVTM and CDR2 ANQGSEA. Trimming at V came to 8 bases and at J to 8 bases, leaving 8 bases not matched to a gene. This CDR3 has 13 residues. CDR3 sequence: CSSTGDKDSPLHF. In nucleotides, the CDR3 is TGCAGCTCGACAGGGGATAAGGATTCACCCCTCCACTTT.

The chain recombines TRBV14 with TRBJ1-1; no clear D. Germline V CDR1 and CDR2: SGHDN, FVKESK. This CDR3 contains 13 residues. Trimming left V 4 bases short and J 6 bases short, with 12 bases between. The CDR3 DNA sequence: TGTGCCAGCAGCCCCCGGACGGATTCTGAAGCTTTCTTT. Encoded protein: CASSPRTDSEAFF.

This clone was counted only a few times. The rearrangement links TRBV6-6 to TRBJ2-1; TRBD1 matches 8 bases. Germline loops: CDR1 MNHNY, CDR2 SVGAGI (reference sequence). The CDR3 length is 14 residues. The V gene end was trimmed by 0 bases and the J gene end by 7 bases; junction bases not matched to a gene: 2. The CDR3 DNA sequence: TGTGCCAGCAGTTACTCACAGGGGGTGAATGAGCAGTTCTTC. Translating it yields CASSYSQGVNEQFF.

The chain recombines TRBV5-1 with TRBJ1-1, with no clear D. Germline values: CDR1 SGHRS, CDR2 YFSETQ. The CDR3 loop spans 15 amino acids. With 4 bases removed from V and 3 bases from J, the gap between germline ends came to 16 bases. The CDR3 coding sequence is TGCGCCAGCAGCACCTCGGGCCCCATTCACACTGAAGCTTTCTTT. Its translation is CASSTSGPIHTEAFF. Full variable domain (outside the CDR3, taken from reference TRBV5-1 and TRBJ1-1): KAGVTQTPRYLIKTRGQQVTLSCSPISGHRSVSWYQQTPGQGLQFLFEYFSETQRNKGNFPGRFSGRQFSNSRSEMNVSTLELGDSALYLCASSTSGPIHTEAFFGQGTRLTVV.

The CDR3 here is CSGGTTGSYTDTQYF. CDR3 nucleotide sequence: TGCAGCGGGGGGACGACAGGCTCGTACACAGATACGCAGTATTTT. V gene TRBV29-1 combines with J gene TRBJ2-3; tentatively, D is TRBD1 (6 bases). Germline V gene sequence: CDR1 SQVTM, CDR2 ANQGSEA. This CDR3 spans 15 amino acids. V lost 7 bases, J lost 2 bases, and 19 bases lay in between.

V and J are TRBV7-2 and TRBJ2-3; either TRBD1 or TRBD2 may fit D (5 bases each). Per the germline V gene, CDR1 is SGHTA and CDR2 is FQGNSA. The CDR3 consists of 14 residues. Trimming left V 3 bases short and J 5 bases short, with 12 bases between. The CDR3 protein is CASSFRTGGDTQYF. The DNA of the CDR3 is TGTGCCAGCAGCTTCAGGACTGGGGGAGATACGCAGTATTTT.

The V gene is TRBV5-1, the J gene TRBJ2-7; D is ambiguous. CDR3 size: 15 residues. The germline CDR1 and CDR2 sequences are SGHRS and YFSETQ. The V and J ends lost 3 bases and 2 bases respectively, with 15 bases between them. Written as DNA, the CDR3 is TGCGCCAGCAGCTCCTCCGACCCTTCAGCCTACGAGCAGTACTTC. Its translation is CASSSSDPSAYEQYF.

This clone showed up just a few times. The chain carries TRBV6-6 and TRBJ1-3; D is possibly TRBD1 (5 bases). The CDR3 is 16 residues long. The germline V and J ends were trimmed by 5 bases and 0 bases, with 14 bases remaining between them. Germline CDR1 MNHNY, CDR2 SVGAGI (reference sequence). The DNA for the CDR3 is TGTGCCAGCAGTCACCCTTTGGGGGACTCTGGAAACACCATATATTTT. Translated, it gives CASSHPLGDSGNTIYF.

The chain is built from TRBV29-1 and TRBJ1-2, with D unresolved. Trimming shortened V by 4 bases and J by 4 bases, and 13 bases separated the two germline ends. The CDR3 is 13 residues long. Germline V gene lookup returns CDR1 SQVTM and CDR2 ANQGSEA. The CDR3: CSVVVQETYGYTF. The DNA for the CDR3 is TGCAGCGTTGTAGTGCAGGAGACCTATGGCTACACCTTC.

This chain uses TRBV23-1 with TRBJ2-3; D remains ambiguous. TRBV23-1 is noted as an ORF with a role that remains uncertain. Trimming cost V 0 bases and J 0 bases, with 4 bases left between them. This CDR3 contains 14 residues. This chain's CDR3 is CASSQSRSTDTQYF. DNA of the CDR3: TGCGCCAGCAGTCAATCGAGGAGCACAGATACGCAGTATTTT.